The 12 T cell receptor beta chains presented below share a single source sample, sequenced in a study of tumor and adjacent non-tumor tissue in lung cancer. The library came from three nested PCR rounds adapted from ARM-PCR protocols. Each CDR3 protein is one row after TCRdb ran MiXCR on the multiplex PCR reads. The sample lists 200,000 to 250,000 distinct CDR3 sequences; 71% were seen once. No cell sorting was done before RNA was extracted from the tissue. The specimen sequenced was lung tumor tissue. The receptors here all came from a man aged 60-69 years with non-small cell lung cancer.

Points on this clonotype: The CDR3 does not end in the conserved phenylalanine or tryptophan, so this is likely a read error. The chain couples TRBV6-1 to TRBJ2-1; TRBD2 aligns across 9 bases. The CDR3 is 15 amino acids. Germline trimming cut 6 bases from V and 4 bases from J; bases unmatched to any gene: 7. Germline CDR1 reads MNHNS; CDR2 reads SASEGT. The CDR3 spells CASSPGTSRYNEQFL. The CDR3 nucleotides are TGTGCCAGCAGCCCCGGGACTAGCAGGTACAATGAGCAGTTCTTA.

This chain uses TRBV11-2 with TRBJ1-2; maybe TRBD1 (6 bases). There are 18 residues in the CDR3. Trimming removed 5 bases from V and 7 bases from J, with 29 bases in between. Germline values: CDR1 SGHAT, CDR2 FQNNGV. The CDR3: CASSRSPGQKGPASGYTF. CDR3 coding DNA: TGTGCCAGCAGCCGTTCCCCCGGACAGAAAGGCCCGGCGAGTGGCTACACCTTC.

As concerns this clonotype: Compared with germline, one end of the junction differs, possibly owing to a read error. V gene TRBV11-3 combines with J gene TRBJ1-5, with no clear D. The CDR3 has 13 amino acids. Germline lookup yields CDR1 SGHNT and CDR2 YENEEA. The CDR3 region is CASSSSKDQPLHF. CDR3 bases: TGTGCCAGCAGCTCCTCAAAGGATCAGCCCCTGCATTTT.

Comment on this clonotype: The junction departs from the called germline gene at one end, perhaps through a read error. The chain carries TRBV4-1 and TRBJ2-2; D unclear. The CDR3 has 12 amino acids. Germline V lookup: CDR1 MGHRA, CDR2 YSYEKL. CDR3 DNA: TGTGCCAGCAGCCAGGCCACCAGGGAGCTGTTTTTT. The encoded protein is CASSQATRELFF.

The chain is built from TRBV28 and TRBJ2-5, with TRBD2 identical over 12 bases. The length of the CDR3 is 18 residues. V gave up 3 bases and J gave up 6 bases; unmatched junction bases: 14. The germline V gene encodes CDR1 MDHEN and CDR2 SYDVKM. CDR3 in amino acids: CASSFSLSLAGGQKTQYF. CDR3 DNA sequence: TGTGCCAGCAGTTTCTCCCTAAGCCTAGCGGGGGGGCAAAAGACCCAGTACTTC.

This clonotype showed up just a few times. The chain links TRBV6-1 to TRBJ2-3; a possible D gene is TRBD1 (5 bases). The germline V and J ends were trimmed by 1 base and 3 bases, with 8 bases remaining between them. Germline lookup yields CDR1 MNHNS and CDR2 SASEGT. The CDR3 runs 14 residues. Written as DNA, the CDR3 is TGTGCCAGCAGTGAAGAGAGGACAACAGATACGCAGTATTTT. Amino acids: CASSEERTTDTQYF.

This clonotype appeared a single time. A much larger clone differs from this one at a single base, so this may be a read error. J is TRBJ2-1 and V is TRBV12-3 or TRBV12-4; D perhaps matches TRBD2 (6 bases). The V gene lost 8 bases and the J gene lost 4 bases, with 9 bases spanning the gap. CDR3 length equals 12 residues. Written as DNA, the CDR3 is TGTGCCAGCGGAGGGGAGTACAATGAGCAGTTCTTC. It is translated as CASGGEYNEQFF.

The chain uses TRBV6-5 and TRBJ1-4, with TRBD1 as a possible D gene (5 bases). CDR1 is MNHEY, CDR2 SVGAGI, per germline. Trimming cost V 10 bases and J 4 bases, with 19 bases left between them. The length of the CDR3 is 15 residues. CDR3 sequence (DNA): TGTGCCACCCGGGACCGCTGGTTCTTTAATGAAAAACTGTTTTTT. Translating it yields CATRDRWFFNEKLFF.

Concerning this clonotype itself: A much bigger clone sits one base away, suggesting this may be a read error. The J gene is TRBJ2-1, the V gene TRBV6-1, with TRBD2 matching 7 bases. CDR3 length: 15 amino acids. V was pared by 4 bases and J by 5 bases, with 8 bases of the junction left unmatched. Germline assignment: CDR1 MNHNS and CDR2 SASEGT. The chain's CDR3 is CASSADAGANNEQFF. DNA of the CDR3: TGTGCCAGCAGTGCGGACGCGGGAGCCAACAATGAGCAGTTCTTC.

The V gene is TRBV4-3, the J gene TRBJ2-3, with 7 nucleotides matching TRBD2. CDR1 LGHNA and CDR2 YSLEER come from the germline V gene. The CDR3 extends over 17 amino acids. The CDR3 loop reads CFSSLLTSPTSSDTQYF. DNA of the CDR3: TGCTTCAGCAGCCTCCTGACTAGCCCCACTTCCTCAGATACGCAGTATTTT.

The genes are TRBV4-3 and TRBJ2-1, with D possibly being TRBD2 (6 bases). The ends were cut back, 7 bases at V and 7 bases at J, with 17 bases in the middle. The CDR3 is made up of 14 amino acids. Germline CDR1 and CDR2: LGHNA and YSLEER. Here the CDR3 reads CASNQDRAGNEQFF. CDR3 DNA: TGCGCCAGCAACCAGGATCGTGCGGGAAATGAGCAGTTCTTC.

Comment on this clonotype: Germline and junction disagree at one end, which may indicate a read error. This CDR3 reads CASSRSGTGHYVQYF. Here the CDR3 DNA reads TGTGCCAGCAGCCGATCCGGCACAGGGCACTACGTGCAGTACTTC. The J gene is TRBJ2-7, the V gene TRBV11-3; maybe TRBD1 (6 bases). The CDR3 loop spans 15 amino acids. Germline CDR1 SGHNT, CDR2 YENEEA.